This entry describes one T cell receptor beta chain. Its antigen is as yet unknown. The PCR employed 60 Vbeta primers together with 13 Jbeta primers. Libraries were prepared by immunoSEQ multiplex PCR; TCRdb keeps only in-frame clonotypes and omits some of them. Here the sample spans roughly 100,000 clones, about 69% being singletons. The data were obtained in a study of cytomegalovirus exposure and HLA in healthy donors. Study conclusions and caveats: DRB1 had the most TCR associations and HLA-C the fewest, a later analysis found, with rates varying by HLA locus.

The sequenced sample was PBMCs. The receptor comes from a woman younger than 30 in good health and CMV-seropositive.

The CDR3 region has the DNA TGTGCCAGCAGCTCCCTGGGGGGGGTGGGGGCAGATACGCAGTATTTT. Amino acid sequence: CASSSLGGVGADTQYF. The chain recombines TRBV11-2 with TRBJ2-3; 7 bases match TRBD2. Germline V gives CDR1 SGHAT, CDR2 FQNNGV. Trimming took 4 bases from V and 4 from J; bases not matched to a gene: 11. The CDR3 sequence is 16 residues long.